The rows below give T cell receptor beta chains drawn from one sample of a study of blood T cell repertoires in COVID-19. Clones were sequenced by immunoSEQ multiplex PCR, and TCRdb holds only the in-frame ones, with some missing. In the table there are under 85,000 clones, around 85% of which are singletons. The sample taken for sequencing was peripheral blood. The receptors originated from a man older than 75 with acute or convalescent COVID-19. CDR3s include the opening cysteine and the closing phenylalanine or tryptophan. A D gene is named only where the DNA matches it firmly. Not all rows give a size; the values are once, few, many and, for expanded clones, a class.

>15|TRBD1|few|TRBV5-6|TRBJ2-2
CASSGGQGKTGELFF
TGTGCCAGCAGCGGGGGACAGGGAAAAACCGGGGAGCTGTTTTTT
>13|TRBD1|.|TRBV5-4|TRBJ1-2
CETGTGGSYGYTF
TGTGAAACCGGGACAGGGGGCAGCTATGGCTACACCTTC
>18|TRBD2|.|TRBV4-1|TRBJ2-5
CASSQEVTSGGAGKTQYF
TGCGCCAGCAGCCAAGAAGTGACTAGCGGGGGGGCCGGAAAGACCCAGTACTTC
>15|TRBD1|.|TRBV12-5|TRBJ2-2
CASGPDRANTGELFF
TGTGCTAGTGGTCCGGACAGGGCGAACACCGGGGAGCTGTTTTTT
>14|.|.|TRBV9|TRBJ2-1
CASSEWGADNEQFF
TGTGCCAGCAGCGAATGGGGCGCGGACAATGAGCAGTTCTTC
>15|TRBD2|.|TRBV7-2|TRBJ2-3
CASSSGRQWADTQYF
TGTGCCAGCAGCTCCGGGAGGCAATGGGCAGATACGCAGTATTTT
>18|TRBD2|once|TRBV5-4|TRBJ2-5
CASSLSASGGANQETQYF
TGTGCCAGCAGCTTGTCGGCTAGCGGGGGGGCCAACCAAGAGACCCAGTACTTC
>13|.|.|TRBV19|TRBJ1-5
CASSIGTGQPQHF
TGTGCCAGTAGTATCGGAACAGGCCAGCCCCAGCATTTT
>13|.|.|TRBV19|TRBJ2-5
CASSPDREGTQYF
TGTGCCAGTAGTCCGGACAGGGAGGGGACCCAGTACTTC
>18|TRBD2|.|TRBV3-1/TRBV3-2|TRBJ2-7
CASSPYLTSGDRGGEQYF
TGTGCCAGCAGCCCATACCTGACTAGCGGGGACCGGGGGGGCGAGCAGTACTTC
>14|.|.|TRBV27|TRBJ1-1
CASSRGDSDTEAFF
TGTGCCAGCAGCCGAGGGGACTCAGACACTGAAGCTTTCTTT
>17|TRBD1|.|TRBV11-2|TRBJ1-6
CASSLGDRGSYNSPLHF
TGTGCCAGCAGCTTGGGCGACAGGGGCTCCTATAATTCACCCCTCCACTTT
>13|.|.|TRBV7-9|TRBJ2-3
CASRSGGTDTQYF
TGTGCCAGCCGTAGCGGCGGGACAGATACGCAGTATTTT
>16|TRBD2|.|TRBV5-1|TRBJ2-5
CASSLGTSGKAETQYF
TGCGCCAGCAGCTTGGGGACTAGCGGGAAGGCGGAGACCCAGTACTTC
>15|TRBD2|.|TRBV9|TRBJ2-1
CASSVAGGLGNEQFF
TGTGCCAGCAGCGTTGCGGGGGGCCTGGGAAATGAGCAGTTCTTC
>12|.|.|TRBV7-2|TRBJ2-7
CASSLQSYEQYF
TGTGCCAGCAGCTTACAGTCTTACGAGCAGTACTTC
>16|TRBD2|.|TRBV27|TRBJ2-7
CASSPRLAGISREQYF
TGTGCCAGCAGTCCCCGACTAGCGGGAATCTCGAGGGAGCAGTACTTC
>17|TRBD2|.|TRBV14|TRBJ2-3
CASSLWTSGTSTDTQYF
TGTGCCAGCAGCCTCTGGACTAGCGGCACTAGCACAGATACGCAGTATTTT
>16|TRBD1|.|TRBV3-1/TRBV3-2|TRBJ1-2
CASSQEWTGANYGYTF
TGTGCCAGCAGCCAAGAATGGACAGGTGCTAACTATGGCTACACCTTC
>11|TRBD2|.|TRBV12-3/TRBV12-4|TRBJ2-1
CASRRTRRQFF
TGTGCCAGCAGAAGGACTAGGAGGCAGTTCTTC
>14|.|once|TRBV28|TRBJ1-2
CASRLLDSDYGYTF
TGTGCCAGCAGACTCCTAGACAGCGACTATGGCTACACCTTC
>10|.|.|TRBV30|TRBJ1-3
CAFIRNTIYF
TGTGCCTTCATCAGAAACACCATATATTTT
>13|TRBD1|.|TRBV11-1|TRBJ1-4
CASSLGQGAKLFF
TGTGCCAGCAGCCTGGGACAGGGGGCAAAACTGTTTTTT
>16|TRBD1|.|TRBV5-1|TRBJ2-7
CASSVGTGGTLDEQYF
TGCGCCAGCAGCGTTGGGACAGGGGGGACGCTTGACGAGCAGTACTTC
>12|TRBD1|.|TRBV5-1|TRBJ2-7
CASSTDRGWQYF
TGCGCCAGCAGCACGGACAGGGGATGGCAGTACTTC
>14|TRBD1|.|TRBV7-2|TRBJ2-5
CASSFIRDSETQYF
TGTGCCAGCAGCTTCATCCGGGACAGCGAGACCCAGTACTTC
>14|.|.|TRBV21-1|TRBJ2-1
CASHAGVTYNEQFF
TGTGCCAGCCATGCGGGGGTGACCTACAATGAGCAGTTCTTC
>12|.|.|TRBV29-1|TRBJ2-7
CSVGWRSYEQYF
TGCAGCGTTGGCTGGAGATCCTACGAGCAGTACTTC
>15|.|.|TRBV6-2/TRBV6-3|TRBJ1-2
CASSYPSQGNYGYTF
TGTGCCAGCAGTTACCCCTCCCAGGGTAACTATGGCTACACCTTC
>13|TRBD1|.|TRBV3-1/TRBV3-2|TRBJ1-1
CASSRQGDTEAFF
TGTGCCAGCAGCCGACAGGGTGACACTGAAGCTTTCTTT
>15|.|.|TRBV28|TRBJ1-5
CASSLSVPIDQPQHF
TGTGCCAGCAGTTTATCAGTACCCATCGATCAGCCCCAGCATTTT
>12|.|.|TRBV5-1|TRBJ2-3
CASSLATDTQYF
TGCGCCAGCAGCCTAGCGACCGATACGCAGTATTTT
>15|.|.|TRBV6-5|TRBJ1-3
CASWRGARSGNTIYF
TGTGCCAGCTGGCGGGGGGCGCGCTCTGGAAACACCATATATTTT
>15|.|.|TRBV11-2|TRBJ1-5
CASSPLGQSEQPQHF
TGTGCCAGCAGCCCCCTAGGACAGAGCGAACAGCCCCAGCATTTT
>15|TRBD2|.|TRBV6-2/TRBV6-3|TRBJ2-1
CASSPTSGLFSEQFF
TGTGCCAGCAGCCCGACTAGCGGGTTGTTTAGTGAGCAGTTCTTC
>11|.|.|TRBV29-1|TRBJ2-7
CSVLRDYEQYF
TGCAGCGTACTCCGGGACTACGAGCAGTACTTC
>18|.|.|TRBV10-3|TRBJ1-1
CATTKTETLVNVNTEAFF
TGTGCCACCACTAAGACAGAAACTTTAGTGAATGTGAACACTGAAGCTTTCTTT
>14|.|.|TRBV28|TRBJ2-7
CASSSPTGPHEQYF
TGTGCCAGCAGCTCTCCCACAGGGCCCCACGAGCAGTACTTC
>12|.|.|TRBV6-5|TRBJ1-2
CASSAGPGGYTF
TGTGCCAGCAGCGCTGGGCCCGGCGGCTACACCTTC
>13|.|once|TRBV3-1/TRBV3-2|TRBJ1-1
CASSQHTDTEAFF
TGTGCCAGCAGCCAACACACCGACACTGAAGCTTTCTTT
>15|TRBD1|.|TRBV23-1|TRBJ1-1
CASRPPDRVNTEAFF
TGCGCCAGCAGACCTCCGGACAGGGTAAACACTGAAGCTTTCTTT
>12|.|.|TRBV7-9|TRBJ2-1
CASSLGSNEQFF
TGTGCCAGCAGCTTAGGTAGTAATGAGCAGTTCTTC
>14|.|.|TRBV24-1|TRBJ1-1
CATQAEPSGGEAFF
TGTGCCACCCAGGCTGAACCATCGGGAGGTGAAGCTTTCTTT
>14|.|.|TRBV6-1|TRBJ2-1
CASSDRVVNNEQFF
TGTGCCAGCAGTGACCGGGTAGTTAACAATGAGCAGTTCTTC
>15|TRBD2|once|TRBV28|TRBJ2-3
CASSAGTSGTDTQYF
TGTGCCAGCAGCGCCGGGACTAGCGGCACAGATACGCAGTATTTT
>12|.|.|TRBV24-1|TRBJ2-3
CATSDFQDTQYF
TGTGCCACCAGTGATTTTCAGGATACGCAGTATTTT
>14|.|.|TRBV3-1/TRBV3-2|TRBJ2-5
CASSQDGGVKTQYF
TGTGCCAGCAGCCAAGATGGAGGGGTGAAGACCCAGTACTTC
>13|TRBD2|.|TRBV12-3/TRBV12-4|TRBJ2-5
CATGLAGGETQYF
TGTGCCACCGGACTAGCGGGAGGAGAGACCCAGTACTTC
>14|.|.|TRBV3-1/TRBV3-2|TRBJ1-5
CASSQRGGGQPQHF
TGTGCCAGCAGCCAAAGGGGGGGCGGACAGCCCCAGCATTTT
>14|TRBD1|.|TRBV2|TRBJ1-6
CASITRGINSPLHF
TGTGCCAGCATTACCAGGGGGATTAATTCACCCCTCCACTTT
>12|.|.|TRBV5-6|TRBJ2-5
CASSSSQETQYF
TGTGCCAGCAGCTCCAGCCAAGAGACCCAGTACTTC
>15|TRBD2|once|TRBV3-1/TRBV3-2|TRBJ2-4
CASSQPGTMKNIQYF
TGTGCCAGCAGCCAACCGGGGACTATGAAAAACATTCAGTACTTC
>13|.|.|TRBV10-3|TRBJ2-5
CAISAGSGETQYF
TGTGCCATCAGCGCAGGGTCAGGGGAGACCCAGTACTTC
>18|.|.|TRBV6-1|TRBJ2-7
CASSEPSDYRGRGYEQYF
TGTGCCAGCAGTGAACCAAGTGATTATCGCGGCAGAGGTTACGAGCAGTACTTC